This T cell receptor (beta chain) was documented in a study of T cell repertoires in cytomegalovirus infection. As for the study in general: CMV epitopes, recently identified HLA-C-restricted and well-studied HLA-B-restricted, were used. A matching HLA type, together with CMV infection, was signaled by public TCR beta signatures.

The CDR3 covers 15 residues. Trimming took off 5 bases at V and 6 bases at J, with 16 bases between the two ends. Germline-derived CDR1 and CDR2 are MNHNY and SVGAGI (reference sequence). Points on this clonotype: The target antigen is unknown.

The study, taken as a whole, reports: In two of eight donors, the top clonotype was HLA-C-restricted CMV-specific.

Via MiXCR, TCRdb re-called the reads, giving one row per CDR3 protein. The repertoire includes tens of thousands of distinct CDR3 sequences, around 20% of them detected once, and 65% to 75% sits in the top ten. Here the sequenced sample was CD8+ T cells from cultured PBMCs, taken from culture after CMV antigen stimulation. This clonotype was obtained from a human donor in good health (CMV status not recorded). Some clones in this sample may be carry-over from other donors' samples. The J gene is TRBJ2-2, the V gene TRBV6-6; a weak D match, TRBD2 (6 bases). The CDR3 loop is CASSVREWIAGELFF. CDR3 in DNA: TGTGCCAGCAGTGTGCGGGAATGGATTGCCGGGGAGCTGTTTTTT.